The rows below give T cell receptor beta chains drawn from one sample of a study of shared clonotypes between healthy human individuals. Clones were read by immunoSEQ multiplex PCR, and TCRdb kept only the in-frame ones, dropping some. The sample consists of roughly 2.5 million clones, around nine tenths of them appearing once. Sequencing was carried out using naive CD4+ T cells sorted from blood. These receptors were taken from a man aged 18 to 29 in good health. The CDR3 runs from the conserved cysteine through the conserved F or W. A D gene is named only where the DNA matches it firmly. Where a row states a size, it is once, few, many or the class of an expanded clone; other rows omit it.

>TRBV5-4|once|TRBJ2-3|-
TGTGCCAGCAGCTTGTTCGGCGGGACAGATACGCAGTATTTT
CASSLFGGTDTQYF
>TRBV5-5|-|TRBJ2-3|TRBD2
TGTGCCAGCAGCTTGGACGGGGGGTCCACAGATACGCAGTATTTT
CASSLDGGSTDTQYF
>TRBV5-4|-|TRBJ2-5|TRBD2
TGTGCCAGCAGCTTGGAGAAGTCGCTAGCGGGATGGGACCAAGAGACCCAGTACTTC
CASSLEKSLAGWDQETQYF
>TRBV19|-|TRBJ2-7|TRBD1
TGTGCCAGTAGTATGCAGGGGGCTCGGGGCAGCGAGCAGTACTTC
CASSMQGARGSEQYF
>TRBV28|-|TRBJ1-4|TRBD1
TGTGCCAGCAGCGGGACAGGGGGTGAAAAACTGTTTTTT
CASSGTGGEKLFF
>TRBV2|-|TRBJ2-5|TRBD2
TGTGCCAGCAGTCCTACTAGCGGGGGGGCAGAGACCCAGTACTTC
CASSPTSGGAETQYF
>TRBV29-1|-|TRBJ2-4|TRBD2
TGCAGCGGGCGGGGGGGCCGAGACATTCAGTACTTC
CSGRGGRDIQYF
>TRBV27|-|TRBJ2-4|-
TGTGCCAGCAGTATGTTGGGCACCAGAAAAAACATTCAGTACTTC
CASSMLGTRKNIQYF
>TRBV4-1|-|TRBJ1-6|-
TGCGCCAGCAGCCAAGATAAAGGGAGCTCCTATAATTCACCCCTCCACTTT
CASSQDKGSSYNSPLHF
>TRBV5-1|-|TRBJ2-3|TRBD2
TGCGCCAGCAGCTTGGCGGGGGGGACCACAGATACGCAGTATTTT
CASSLAGGTTDTQYF
>TRBV2|-|TRBJ2-7|TRBD2
TGTGCCAGCAGTCCCGGGCCCGGGACTAGCAACTACGAGCAGTACTTC
CASSPGPGTSNYEQYF
>TRBV19|-|TRBJ1-4|TRBD1
TGTGCCAGTAGCCCGGGACAGGGGGACGAAAAACTGTTTTTT
CASSPGQGDEKLFF
>TRBV27|-|TRBJ2-7|-
TGTGCCAGCAGTTTATTTCCCCAGAGGACCTACGAGCAGTACTTC
CASSLFPQRTYEQYF
>TRBV14|-|TRBJ2-3|-
TGTGCCAGCAGCCAAGATTCAGGTCCTTGGGATACGCAGTATTTT
CASSQDSGPWDTQYF
>TRBV7-2|-|TRBJ2-3|TRBD2
TGTGCCAGCAGCTTAGCCAGCGGGATTAGCACAGATACGCAGTATTTT
CASSLASGISTDTQYF
>TRBV14|-|TRBJ2-2|-
TGTGCCAGCAGCCCGACATCGGGGGAGCTGTTTTTT
CASSPTSGELFF
>TRBV2|-|TRBJ2-7|TRBD1
TGTGCCAGCAGTGGACAGGGGGCCCACGAGCAGTACTTC
CASSGQGAHEQYF
>TRBV18|-|TRBJ2-2|TRBD2
TGTGCCAGCTCACTTTTCTCGCGGGAGTTAACCGGGGAGCTGTTTTTT
CASSLFSRELTGELFF
>TRBV4-1|-|TRBJ2-5|-
TGCGCCAGCAGCCAAGATACGGTAGATTTTGAAGAGACCCAGTACTTC
CASSQDTVDFEETQYF
>TRBV12-5|once|TRBJ2-1|TRBD2
TGTGCTAGTGGTTTTCGACTAGCGGGGTACAATGAGCAGTTCTTC
CASGFRLAGYNEQFF
>TRBV19|-|TRBJ2-5|-
TGTGCCAGTACCACCTCGGGCGGGACCCAGTACTTC
CASTTSGGTQYF
>TRBV6-1|-|TRBJ2-2|-
TGTGCCAGCAGTGAAGGAACCTTAAACACCGGGGAGCTGTTTTTT
CASSEGTLNTGELFF
>TRBV2|-|TRBJ1-1|-
TGTGCCAGCAGTGAGGAGGTAGGGACTGAAGCTTTCTTT
CASSEEVGTEAFF
>TRBV25-1|-|TRBJ1-6|-
TGTGCCAGCAGTGAGCGAAGCTCCTATAATTCACCCCTCCACTTT
CASSERSSYNSPLHF
>TRBV5-1|-|TRBJ2-6|TRBD1
TGCGCCAGCAGCCCAACAGGGGCTGGGGCCAACGTCCTGACTTTC
CASSPTGAGANVLTF
>TRBV13|once|TRBJ2-7|TRBD2
TGTGCCAGCAGCTCAAGCGGGAGGCCTGCCTACGAGCAGTACTTC
CASSSSGRPAYEQYF
>TRBV5-5|-|TRBJ2-5|TRBD2
TGTGCCAGCAGCCTGTCAGCGGGAATTTTGGAGACCCAGTACTTC
CASSLSAGILETQYF
>TRBV9|once|TRBJ2-1|TRBD2
TGTGCCAGCAGCGTGTTAGCGGGAGGGATTTACAATGAGCAGTTCTTC
CASSVLAGGIYNEQFF
>TRBV19|-|TRBJ1-4|-
TGTGCCAGTACGGGGCCTTCCCGGGAAAAACTGTTTTTT
CASTGPSREKLFF
>TRBV18|-|TRBJ2-2|TRBD1
TGTGCCAGCTCACAGGGACAGTATTACGGCGGGGAGCTGTTTTTT
CASSQGQYYGGELFF
>TRBV5-6|-|TRBJ1-1|-
TGTGCCAGCAGCTACCCCGGGACATTGAACACTGAAGCTTTCTTT
CASSYPGTLNTEAFF
>TRBV6-1|-|TRBJ1-5|TRBD1
TGTGCCAGCATCCTAGGGACAGGAAATCAGCCCCAGCATTTT
CASILGTGNQPQHF
>TRBV5-1|-|TRBJ2-5|-
TGCGCCAGCAGCTTTCCACCGGGAGAGGCCCAGTACTTC
CASSFPPGEAQYF
>TRBV7-2|once|TRBJ2-1|-
TGTGCCAGCAGCAAAGACTACTCCTACAATGAGCAGTTCTTC
CASSKDYSYNEQFF
>TRBV11-2|once|TRBJ2-1|-
TGTGCCAGCAGCTCCAGGATTGGGCAGTTCTTC
CASSSRIGQFF
>TRBV19|-|TRBJ2-1|TRBD2
TGTGCCAGTAGTGACCGGACTAGCGGGGGGGATTACAATGAGCAGTTCTTC
CASSDRTSGGDYNEQFF
>TRBV7-2|-|TRBJ1-4|-
TGTGCCAGCAGCCGACAATCTGGAATTAATGAAAAACTGTTTTTT
CASSRQSGINEKLFF
>TRBV6-1|-|TRBJ2-3|TRBD2
TGTGCCAGCAAGATTAGCGGGGGTCTGGATACGCAGTATTTT
CASKISGGLDTQYF
>TRBV28|-|TRBJ2-3|-
TGTGCCAGCACCCGGACGGTCTGGGGCACAGATACGCAGTATTTT
CASTRTVWGTDTQYF
>TRBV29-1|few|TRBJ1-5|TRBD1
TGCAGCGCAGGGACAGGTGACAATCAGCCCCAGCATTTT
CSAGTGDNQPQHF
>TRBV18|-|TRBJ1-1|-
TGTGCCAGCTCAACCATGACCGGGATGTCTGGGGGTTTGAACACTGAAGCTTTCTTT
CASSTMTGMSGGLNTEAFF
>TRBV28|-|TRBJ1-5|-
TGTGCCAGCACCTCGAATCTTAGCAATCAGCCCCAGCATTTT
CASTSNLSNQPQHF